This T cell receptor (beta chain) appears in the sequencing data of a study of T cells in localized non-small cell lung cancer. TCRdb's copy holds only in-frame clones and misses some; the assay was immunoSEQ multiplex PCR. The sample includes 61,000 or so clones, about nine tenths seen only once; the top ten take about 5.6%. In regard to this clone: Its target is unknown.

J gave up 2 bases and V 5 bases, and 3 bases lay outside the gene matches. Germline CDR1 and CDR2: MNHNY and SVGAGI (reference sequence). The CDR3 length is 14 residues. Notes on the study in general: Longer survival (overall) was linked to higher T cell density in blood. Adjacent lung held a median around 58 of the top 100 tumor clones. Sequencing, confined to only one tumor region, leaves heterogeneity possible. Clonality of T cells reached its maximum in uninvolved adjacent lung, surpassing tumor.

The sequenced sample was peripheral blood, obtained before any cancer treatment. J is TRBJ1-2 and V is TRBV6-6; TRBD1 matches 9 bases. The sequence came from a woman aged 40 to 75 with stage I lung adenocarcinoma. The CDR3 spells CASSRDRDNYGYTF. The CDR3 nucleotides read TGTGCCAGCAGTCGGGACAGGGACAACTATGGCTACACCTTC.